These T cell receptor beta chains were read from a single sample in a study of T cells in Graves' hyperthyroidism and ophthalmopathy. TCRdb re-called the multiplex PCR reads with MiXCR, one entry per CDR3 protein. The repertoire includes about 600,000 distinct CDR3 sequences, approximately 14% of them detected once, and around 12% sits in the top ten. The specimen was blood. The receptors come from a woman between 45 and 65 years old with Graves' ophthalmopathy. Both conserved end residues are part of each CDR3. D genes are given only for firm matches. Part of the rows lack a size; the others show once, few, many or a class for expanded clones.

j_call: TRBJ2-2; d_call: -; v_call: TRBV20-1; clone_size: -; cdr3_aa: CSARVGTLNTGELFF; cdr3_nt: TGCAGTGCTAGAGTCGGGACTCTGAACACCGGGGAGCTGTTTTTT
j_call: TRBJ1-3; d_call: TRBD1; v_call: TRBV6-1; clone_size: -; cdr3_aa: CASIPRGPFGNTIYF; cdr3_nt: TGTGCCAGCATCCCCAGGGGGCCCTTTGGAAACACCATATATTTT
j_call: TRBJ2-7; d_call: -; v_call: TRBV27; clone_size: few; cdr3_aa: CASSSRPGQLGEQYF; cdr3_nt: TGTGCCAGCAGTTCTAGGCCGGGACAACTGGGCGAGCAGTACTTC
j_call: TRBJ2-3; d_call: TRBD2; v_call: TRBV19; clone_size: -; cdr3_aa: CASRDTGTSLTDTQYF; cdr3_nt: TGTGCCAGTAGGGATACCGGGACTAGCCTCACAGATACGCAGTATTTT
j_call: TRBJ2-1; d_call: TRBD2; v_call: TRBV28; clone_size: -; cdr3_aa: CASSALAGGESSYNEQFF; cdr3_nt: TGTGCCAGCAGCGCACTAGCGGGAGGAGAGAGCTCCTACAATGAGCAGTTCTTC
j_call: TRBJ2-1; d_call: TRBD2; v_call: TRBV24-1; clone_size: many; cdr3_aa: CATSDKGGRKIYNEQFF; cdr3_nt: TGTGCCACCAGTGATAAGGGCGGGAGGAAAATTTACAATGAGCAGTTCTTC
j_call: TRBJ2-1; d_call: TRBD1; v_call: TRBV7-9; clone_size: many; cdr3_aa: CASSFLRTGGSNEQFF; cdr3_nt: TGTGCCAGCAGCTTTTTACGGACAGGGGGTTCGAATGAGCAGTTCTTC
j_call: TRBJ1-5; d_call: TRBD1; v_call: TRBV28; clone_size: many; cdr3_aa: CAGTGQGANQPQHF; cdr3_nt: TGTGCCGGAACCGGACAGGGGGCTAATCAGCCCCAGCATTTT
j_call: TRBJ2-7; d_call: TRBD1; v_call: TRBV11-2; clone_size: many; cdr3_aa: CASSSTGTGIYEQYF; cdr3_nt: TGTGCCAGCAGCTCAACCGGGACAGGGATCTACGAGCAGTACTTC
j_call: TRBJ2-3; d_call: -; v_call: TRBV20-1; clone_size: many; cdr3_aa: CSARGEGLNTDTQYF; cdr3_nt: TGCAGTGCTAGAGGCGAGGGACTGAACACAGATACGCAGTATTTT
j_call: TRBJ1-1; d_call: -; v_call: TRBV6-5; clone_size: -; cdr3_aa: CASSYSGTARSEAFF; cdr3_nt: TGTGCCAGCAGTTACTCGGGGACGGCTAGGTCTGAAGCTTTCTTT
j_call: TRBJ1-4; d_call: TRBD1; v_call: TRBV6-1; clone_size: -; cdr3_aa: CASRSDRGRGKKLFF; cdr3_nt: TGTGCCAGCAGATCAGACAGGGGGCGCGGGAAAAAACTGTTTTTT
j_call: TRBJ1-1; d_call: -; v_call: TRBV20-1; clone_size: -; cdr3_aa: CSARDSQGGEYPEAFF; cdr3_nt: TGCAGTGCTAGAGATTCGCAAGGGGGAGAATATCCAGAAGCTTTCTTT
j_call: TRBJ2-5; d_call: TRBD1; v_call: TRBV7-2; clone_size: many; cdr3_aa: CASSNNRGRQETQYF; cdr3_nt: TGTGCCAGCAGCAACAACAGGGGGCGCCAAGAGACCCAGTACTTC
j_call: TRBJ2-5; d_call: -; v_call: TRBV7-8; clone_size: many; cdr3_aa: CASSVYRTVPWETQYF; cdr3_nt: TGTGCCAGCAGCGTATACCGGACAGTTCCTTGGGAGACCCAGTACTTC
j_call: TRBJ2-2; d_call: -; v_call: TRBV30; clone_size: many; cdr3_aa: CAWSVLWQGRTGELFF; cdr3_nt: TGTGCCTGGAGTGTATTGTGGCAGGGACGGACCGGGGAGCTGTTTTTT
j_call: TRBJ1-1; d_call: -; v_call: TRBV16; clone_size: -; cdr3_aa: CASSQLGARNTEAFF; cdr3_nt: TGTGCCAGCAGCCAATTGGGGGCAAGGAACACTGAAGCTTTCTTT
j_call: TRBJ1-5; d_call: -; v_call: TRBV28; clone_size: many; cdr3_aa: CASSSPFTISGNQPQHF; cdr3_nt: TGTGCCAGCAGTTCCCCTTTCACAATTTCGGGCAATCAGCCCCAGCATTTT
j_call: TRBJ2-7; d_call: -; v_call: TRBV20-1; clone_size: many; cdr3_aa: CSAKGTQGTMIYEQYF; cdr3_nt: TGCAGTGCAAAAGGCACGCAGGGAACGATGATCTACGAGCAGTACTTC
j_call: TRBJ2-1; d_call: -; v_call: TRBV30; clone_size: -; cdr3_aa: CAWSTSRTLASNEQFF; cdr3_nt: TGTGCCTGGAGTACTAGCCGGACTCTCGCCTCCAATGAGCAGTTCTTC
j_call: TRBJ2-7; d_call: -; v_call: TRBV19; clone_size: few; cdr3_aa: CASKGDSYEQYF; cdr3_nt: TGTGCCAGTAAAGGCGATTCCTACGAGCAGTACTTC
j_call: TRBJ2-1; d_call: -; v_call: TRBV12-3/TRBV12-4; clone_size: few; cdr3_aa: CASSKDSSSYNEQFF; cdr3_nt: TGTGCCAGCAGTAAGGACTCCAGCTCCTACAATGAGCAGTTCTTC
j_call: TRBJ2-5; d_call: -; v_call: TRBV7-7; clone_size: many; cdr3_aa: CASSTGTTGQETQYF; cdr3_nt: TGTGCTAGCAGCACCGGGACGACGGGCCAGGAGACCCAGTACTTC
j_call: TRBJ2-7; d_call: -; v_call: TRBV6-6; clone_size: -; cdr3_aa: CASSYGGSEQYF; cdr3_nt: TGTGCCAGCAGTTACGGGGGGTCCGAGCAGTACTTC
j_call: TRBJ2-1; d_call: -; v_call: TRBV2; clone_size: few; cdr3_aa: CAGGTYNEQFF; cdr3_nt: TGTGCCGGCGGGACCTACAATGAGCAGTTCTTC
j_call: TRBJ1-5; d_call: -; v_call: TRBV4-1; clone_size: -; cdr3_aa: CASSQGPGQSNQPQHF; cdr3_nt: TGCGCCAGCAGCCAAGGCCCCGGACAAAGCAATCAGCCCCAGCATTTT
j_call: TRBJ2-3; d_call: TRBD1; v_call: TRBV4-3; clone_size: -; cdr3_aa: CASSQARDRVTDTQYF; cdr3_nt: TGCGCCAGCAGCCAAGCCCGGGACAGGGTCACAGATACGCAGTATTTT
j_call: TRBJ2-1; d_call: -; v_call: TRBV18; clone_size: -; cdr3_aa: CASSPTAEQFF; cdr3_nt: TGTGCCAGCTCCCCGACGGCTGAGCAGTTCTTC
j_call: TRBJ2-3; d_call: -; v_call: TRBV10-3; clone_size: few; cdr3_aa: CAISESTGDTQYF; cdr3_nt: TGTGCCATCAGTGAGTCGACGGGAGATACGCAGTATTTT
j_call: TRBJ2-1; d_call: -; v_call: TRBV29-1; clone_size: many; cdr3_aa: CSVGPMTLSGRYNEQFF; cdr3_nt: TGCAGCGTTGGCCCAATGACGCTTAGCGGACGCTACAATGAGCAGTTCTTC
j_call: TRBJ2-3; d_call: TRBD1; v_call: TRBV20-1; clone_size: -; cdr3_aa: CSAEQGAPDTQYF; cdr3_nt: TGCAGTGCGGAACAGGGGGCACCAGATACGCAGTATTTT
j_call: TRBJ2-7; d_call: -; v_call: TRBV20-1; clone_size: -; cdr3_aa: CSRWGSYEQYF; cdr3_nt: TGCAGCAGATGGGGCTCCTACGAGCAGTACTTC
j_call: TRBJ2-2; d_call: -; v_call: TRBV10-3; clone_size: many; cdr3_aa: CAISPPDPGELFF; cdr3_nt: TGTGCCATCAGTCCACCGGATCCCGGGGAGCTGTTTTTT
j_call: TRBJ2-7; d_call: -; v_call: TRBV20-1; clone_size: many; cdr3_aa: CSVYRDSYEQYF; cdr3_nt: TGCAGTGTTTACAGGGATTCCTACGAGCAGTACTTC
j_call: TRBJ2-7; d_call: -; v_call: TRBV28; clone_size: few; cdr3_aa: CASSFWAGTGVEQYF; cdr3_nt: TGTGCCAGCAGTTTCTGGGCGGGGACGGGAGTCGAGCAGTACTTC
j_call: TRBJ2-1; d_call: TRBD2; v_call: TRBV20-1; clone_size: -; cdr3_aa: CSAFSRGEASNEQFF; cdr3_nt: TGCAGTGCTTTCTCTCGGGGGGAGGCTAGCAATGAGCAGTTCTTC
j_call: TRBJ2-7; d_call: -; v_call: TRBV9; clone_size: few; cdr3_aa: CASSSSLSEKQYF; cdr3_nt: TGTGCCAGCAGCTCATCCCTCTCGGAAAAGCAGTACTTC
j_call: TRBJ1-2; d_call: -; v_call: TRBV6-1; clone_size: -; cdr3_aa: CASSSGVGYGYTF; cdr3_nt: TGTGCCAGCAGTTCGGGAGTTGGCTATGGCTACACCTTC
j_call: TRBJ2-1; d_call: TRBD2; v_call: TRBV29-1; clone_size: few; cdr3_aa: CSVDGTSSPSISYNEQFF; cdr3_nt: TGCAGCGTTGACGGGACTAGTTCACCTTCAATCTCCTACAATGAGCAGTTCTTC
j_call: TRBJ2-7; d_call: TRBD2; v_call: TRBV20-1; clone_size: -; cdr3_aa: CSARDPRAGVPEQYF; cdr3_nt: TGCAGTGCTAGAGATCCTAGGGCGGGAGTCCCCGAGCAGTACTTC
j_call: TRBJ2-3; d_call: TRBD2; v_call: TRBV2; clone_size: -; cdr3_aa: CASCSGGSPSTDTQYF; cdr3_nt: TGTGCCAGCTGTTCTGGCGGGAGCCCTAGCACAGATACGCAGTATTTT
j_call: TRBJ2-3; d_call: TRBD2; v_call: TRBV2; clone_size: many; cdr3_aa: CASSDGTSGTDTQYF; cdr3_nt: TGTGCCAGCAGTGATGGGACTAGCGGAACAGATACGCAGTATTTT
j_call: TRBJ2-5; d_call: -; v_call: TRBV10-3; clone_size: -; cdr3_aa: CAIKPGVQETQYF; cdr3_nt: TGTGCCATCAAACCGGGGGTTCAAGAGACCCAGTACTTC
j_call: TRBJ1-5; d_call: TRBD1; v_call: TRBV4-1; clone_size: -; cdr3_aa: CASSETQGARNQPQHF; cdr3_nt: TGCGCCAGCAGCGAAACACAGGGGGCCCGGAATCAGCCCCAGCATTTT
j_call: TRBJ1-5; d_call: -; v_call: TRBV12-3/TRBV12-4; clone_size: many; cdr3_aa: CASMGQGQVSNQPQHF; cdr3_nt: TGTGCCAGCATGGGGCAGGGGCAAGTTAGCAATCAGCCCCAGCATTTT
j_call: TRBJ2-3; d_call: -; v_call: TRBV29-1; clone_size: few; cdr3_aa: CGVGRGQNTDTQYF; cdr3_nt: TGCGGCGTTGGGCGGGGACAGAACACAGATACGCAGTATTTT
j_call: TRBJ1-3; d_call: TRBD1; v_call: TRBV18; clone_size: many; cdr3_aa: CASSSLQGAGNTIYF; cdr3_nt: TGTGCCAGCTCATCCTTACAGGGGGCCGGAAACACCATATATTTT
j_call: TRBJ2-2; d_call: -; v_call: TRBV24-1; clone_size: -; cdr3_aa: CATSDFGPAGELFF; cdr3_nt: TGTGCCACCAGTGATTTCGGCCCCGCTGGGGAGCTGTTTTTT
j_call: TRBJ1-1; d_call: TRBD1; v_call: TRBV11-3; clone_size: -; cdr3_aa: CASSPLASASTDRVNTEAFF; cdr3_nt: TGTGCCAGCAGCCCCCTTGCGTCCGCGTCAACAGACAGGGTGAACACTGAAGCTTTCTTT
j_call: TRBJ2-1; d_call: -; v_call: TRBV3-1; clone_size: many; cdr3_aa: CASSHPETPHSEQFF; cdr3_nt: TGTGCCAGCAGCCACCCGGAGACTCCCCATAGTGAGCAGTTCTTC
j_call: TRBJ2-3; d_call: TRBD2; v_call: TRBV11-2; clone_size: many; cdr3_aa: CASSHGLASTDTQYF; cdr3_nt: TGTGCCAGCAGTCATGGACTAGCAAGCACAGATACGCAGTATTTT